One sample yielded the 30 T cell receptor beta chains listed below, sequenced in a study of blood T cell repertoires in COVID-19. Clones were sequenced by immunoSEQ multiplex PCR, and TCRdb holds only the in-frame ones, with some missing. The table has approximately 250,000 clones, about 86% seen once. The sample taken for sequencing was PBMCs or T cells enriched from blood (not recorded which). The receptors originated from a young man with acute COVID-19.

The chain recombines TRBV29-1 with TRBJ1-2; D unresolved. Germline lookup yields CDR1 SQVTM and CDR2 ANQGSEA. This CDR3 is built from 9 residues. CDR3 in amino acids: CRDGGGYTF. In DNA form, the CDR3 reads TGCAGGGATGGAGGCGGCTACACCTTC.

This clone has just one count. This rearrangement joins TRBV12-3 or TRBV12-4 to TRBJ1-2, with D tentatively TRBD1 (5 bases). CDR3 size: 13 residues. V was cut by 5 bases and J by 9 bases, with 16 bases left in between. CDR3 sequence: CASSVSLGPRYTF. The CDR3 DNA reads as TGTGCCAGCAGTGTATCGCTGGGGCCTCGCTACACCTTC.

This chain uses TRBV30 with TRBJ1-1; TRBD1 might be the D (6 bases). This CDR3 has 12 amino acids. Trimming cost V 5 bases and J 4 bases, with 11 bases left between them. The germline V gene encodes CDR1 GTSNPN and CDR2 SVGIG (reference sequence). The CDR3 loop is CAWDRTPTEAFF. Here the CDR3 DNA reads TGTGCCTGGGACAGGACACCCACTGAAGCTTTCTTT.

V and J are TRBV7-9 and TRBJ1-1; 8 positions agree with TRBD1. Germline assignment: CDR1 SEHNR and CDR2 FQNEAQ (reference sequence). The CDR3 spans 15 residues. J lost 1 base, V lost 5 bases, and 6 bases had no gene match. DNA of the CDR3: TGTGCCAGCAGCCAAGACAGGGGACAGAACACTGAAGCTTTCTTT. The encoded protein is CASSQDRGQNTEAFF.

The CDR3 loop is CASSFQGRGYTF. Written as DNA, the CDR3 is TGTGCCAGCAGTTTCCAGGGTCGTGGCTACACCTTC. The chain links TRBV6-4 to TRBJ1-2, with D possibly being TRBD1 (5 bases). There are 12 residues in the CDR3. Germline assignment: CDR1 MRHNA and CDR2 SNTAGT. V lost 5 bases to trimming and J lost 7 bases, with 11 bases between them.

The chain employs TRBV19 and TRBJ2-4; the D is unclear. The length of the CDR3 is 14 residues. The germline V gene encodes CDR1 LNHDA and CDR2 SQIVND (reference sequence). V was shortened by 3 bases and J by 1 base, with 7 bases between the two germline ends. CDR3: CASSIPGAKNIQYF. CDR3 bases: TGTGCCAGTAGTATTCCCGGGGCCAAAAACATTCAGTACTTC.

This chain links TRBV4-1 with TRBJ2-5, with 7 positions matching TRBD2. Germline-derived CDR1 and CDR2 are MGHRA and YSYEKL. There are 15 residues in the CDR3. The junction had 6 bases not matched to a gene; V was cut back by 1 base and J by 4 bases. The CDR3 reads CASSQAPGRAETQYF. DNA of the CDR3: TGCGCCAGCAGCCAAGCCCCAGGGAGGGCAGAGACCCAGTACTTC.

This chain links TRBV9 with TRBJ2-3, with TRBD2 matching over 8 bases. The CDR3 has 15 residues. With V trimmed by 0 bases and J by 6 bases, 6 bases remained unmatched. Per germline, CDR1 SGDLS and CDR2 YYNGEE. For the CDR3, the DNA is TGTGCCAGCAGCGTAGGGGCTAGCGGGCGGGATACGCAGTATTTT. Amino acids: CASSVGASGRDTQYF.

The J gene is TRBJ1-2, the V gene TRBV27; the D gene is possibly TRBD1 (6 bases). Germline loops: CDR1 MNHEY, CDR2 SMNVEV (reference sequence). CDR3 size: 16 residues. Trimming cost V 6 bases and J 8 bases, with 25 bases left between them. The CDR3 DNA is TGTGCCAGCAGACCACAGGGTGGGGGCTTAAGCGTAGGCTACACCTTC. It is translated as CASRPQGGGLSVGYTF.

The chain uses TRBV5-6 and TRBJ1-5, with D possibly TRBD1 on 6 matching bases. Trimming stripped 3 bases from V and 6 bases from J, with 16 bases between. This CDR3 spans 15 amino acids. Germline loops: CDR1 SGHDT, CDR2 YYEEEE. DNA of the CDR3: TGTGCCAGCAGCTGGGGCAGGGGCAGAGGTCAGCCCCAGCATTTT. Translation: CASSWGRGRGQPQHF.

The J gene is TRBJ2-4, the V gene TRBV7-2; D may be TRBD2 (5 bases). This CDR3 contains 17 residues. Looked up from germline, CDR1 is SGHTA and CDR2 is FQGNSA. Trimming took off 3 bases at V and 0 bases at J, with 15 bases between the two ends. CDR3 bases: TGTGCCAGCAGCTTGCCCCGGGATCAACTAGCCAAAAACATTCAGTACTTC. Translating it yields CASSLPRDQLAKNIQYF.

The sample holds a few counts of this clone. The V call is TRBV6-5, the J call TRBJ2-1, with TRBD2 matching over 8 bases. V lost 6 bases to trimming and J lost 5 bases; unmatched junction nucleotides: 6. Germline values: CDR1 MNHEY, CDR2 SVGAGI. The CDR3 has 14 residues. The DNA for the CDR3 is TGTGCCAGCAGCCAAAGCGGGGGTCACAATGAGCAGTTCTTC. Translation: CASSQSGGHNEQFF.

J is TRBJ1-1 and V is TRBV7-2; TRBD1 is a possible D gene (6 bases). Deletions cut 5 bases from V and 13 bases from J, with 17 bases between. Germline CDR1 reads SGHTA; CDR2 reads FQGNSA. CDR3 length: 12 residues. CDR3 region: CASSPEGVIVFF. CDR3 coding DNA: TGTGCCAGCAGCCCAGAGGGGGTAATCGTTTTCTTT.

On this clone: Other DNA sequences of this sample code for an identical CDR3. The V and J genes are TRBV12-3 or TRBV12-4 and TRBJ1-1; TRBD1 might be the D (6 bases). CDR3 length equals 13 residues. The V and J ends lost 2 bases and 5 bases respectively, with 9 bases between them. The DNA of the CDR3 is TGTGCCAGCAGTTTAAGGGGGGGGACTGAAGCTTTCTTT. Protein: CASSLRGGTEAFF.

CDR3 residues: CASSYSSELAGHMYV. DNA of the CDR3: TGTGCCAGCAGTTACTCGAGCGAACTAGCGGGACACATGTACGTC. The V call is TRBV6-2 or TRBV6-3, the J call TRBJ2-7, with 10 bases that match TRBD2. This CDR3 contains 15 residues. V lost 0 bases and J lost 12; bases outside the gene matches: 11. The germline V gene has CDR1 MNHEY and CDR2 SVGEGT.

To note about this clone: This sample also contains other DNA sequences that code for the same CDR3. This rearrangement joins TRBV18 to TRBJ2-1; D is uncertain. The germline V and J ends were trimmed by 3 bases and 6 bases, with 9 bases remaining between them. This CDR3 is 13 amino acids long. Germline V gene sequence: CDR1 KGHSH, CDR2 LQKENI. The DNA for the CDR3 is TGTGCCAGCTCACCGGTCGGCGGCAATGAGCAGTTCTTC. Translating it yields CASSPVGGNEQFF.

This clone was detected only once. The chain has TRBV5-6 and TRBJ2-1; no definite D call. CDR1 SGHDT and CDR2 YYEEEE come from the germline V gene. There are 12 residues in the CDR3. The V and J ends lost 0 bases and 10 bases respectively, with 8 bases between them. CDR3 in DNA: TGTGCCAGCAGCTTGGGTGGCAGGGAGCAGTTCTTC. Its protein is CASSLGGREQFF.

V is TRBV5-6 and J is TRBJ1-6; the D gene is possibly TRBD1 (6 bases). Germline V gene lookup returns CDR1 SGHDT and CDR2 YYEEEE. V was pared by 0 bases and J by 5 bases, with 6 bases between. The CDR3 extends over 14 amino acids. The CDR3 sequence: CASSLAGDNSPLHF. The CDR3 DNA reads as TGTGCCAGCAGCTTGGCAGGGGATAATTCACCCCTCCACTTT.

The J gene is TRBJ1-5, the V gene TRBV3-1 (or the pseudogene TRBV3-2); no clear D. V lost 4 bases and J 1 base, leaving 8 bases between the germline ends. Germline assignment: CDR1 LGHDT and CDR2 YNNKEL (reference sequence). The CDR3 spans 14 residues. In nucleotides, the CDR3 is TGTGCCAGCAGCCCTGCGTCCAGCAATCAGCCCCAGCATTTT. Translation: CASSPASSNQPQHF.

This rearrangement joins TRBV7-8 to TRBJ1-1; TRBD1 aligns across 8 bases. The CDR3 sequence is 16 residues long. Germline loops: CDR1 SGHVS, CDR2 FQNEAQ. Trimming took 5 bases from V and 2 from J; bases not matched to a gene: 10. The CDR3 sequence is CASSQTYRGSNTEAFF. CDR3 coding DNA: TGTGCCAGCAGCCAGACCTACAGGGGGTCCAACACTGAAGCTTTCTTT.

The V and J genes are TRBV9 and TRBJ2-2, with TRBD1 matching over 7 bases. The CDR3 contains 16 residues. V was clipped by 3 bases and J by 0 bases; unmatched bases: 5. CDR1 SGDLS and CDR2 YYNGEE come from the germline V gene. The CDR3 sequence: CASSGTTGANTGELFF. The CDR3 DNA reads TGTGCCAGCAGCGGAACAACAGGGGCGAACACCGGGGAGCTGTTTTTT.

CDR3: CASSREGNTGELFF. DNA of the CDR3: TGCGCCAGCAGCCGGGAGGGGAACACCGGGGAGCTGTTTTTT. The V gene is TRBV4-3, the J gene TRBJ2-2; TRBD2 aligns across 7 bases. The germline CDR1 and CDR2 sequences are LGHNA and YSLEER. The junction had 0 bases not matched to a gene; V was cut back by 4 bases and J by 1 base. The CDR3 covers 14 residues.

The chain couples TRBV28 to TRBJ2-1; maybe TRBD2 (6 bases). V was shortened by 7 bases and J by 4 bases, with 8 bases between the two germline ends. The CDR3 is 12 amino acids. Germline V gene sequence: CDR1 MDHEN, CDR2 SYDVKM. The CDR3 is CASTSGYNEQFF. CDR3 coding DNA: TGTGCCAGCACCAGCGGGTACAATGAGCAGTTCTTC.

In the case of this clone: The junction does not match germline at one end; this may be a read error. The CDR3 sequence: CASSQDVRTRVF. In nucleotides, the CDR3 is TGTGCCAGCAGCCAAGATGTGAGGACACGGGTTTTT. The chain joins TRBV3-1 (or the pseudogene TRBV3-2) to TRBJ1-4; D might be TRBD1 (5 bases). The germline V gene encodes CDR1 LGHDT and CDR2 YNNKEL (reference sequence). The CDR3 is made up of 12 amino acids.

The gene calls are TRBV7-2 and TRBJ2-7; 11 bases agree with TRBD2. Germline lookup yields CDR1 SGHTA and CDR2 FQGNSA. The junction had 6 bases not matched to a gene; V was cut back by 7 bases and J by 4 bases. This CDR3 spans 14 amino acids. The CDR3 sequence: CASNRLAGTYEQYV. As DNA, the CDR3 is TGTGCCAGCAACCGACTAGCGGGAACGTACGAGCAGTACGTC.

J is TRBJ2-5 and V is TRBV28; a weak D match, TRBD2 (6 bases). Trimming removed 5 bases from V and 4 bases from J, with 14 bases in between. The CDR3 covers 14 residues. Germline V gene lookup returns CDR1 MDHEN and CDR2 SYDVKM. CDR3 nucleotides: TGTGCCAGCAGTCCTAAGGTGGGGGGAGAGACCCAGTACTTC. Its protein product is CASSPKVGGETQYF.

This clone has a single count. The chain carries TRBV6-2 or TRBV6-3 and TRBJ2-7; maybe TRBD2 (6 bases). Germline V gives CDR1 MNHEY, CDR2 SVGEGT. The CDR3 sequence is 14 residues long. Trimming stripped 3 bases from V and 4 bases from J, with 13 bases between. The CDR3 DNA reads TGTGCCAGCAGTTATGAAAGCGGAGGGTACGAGCAGTACGTC. Protein product: CASSYESGGYEQYV.

V and J are TRBV7-2 and TRBJ2-3; D ambiguous. Trimming left V 2 bases short and J 4 bases short, with 4 bases between. The CDR3 runs 12 residues. Germline lookup yields CDR1 SGHTA and CDR2 FQGNSA. The DNA of the CDR3 is TGTGCCAGCAGCTTACGAGCAGATACGCAGTATTTT. Its protein is CASSLRADTQYF.

This clone was counted a single time. The V and J genes are TRBV6-5 and TRBJ2-1; 14 bases line up with TRBD2. Germline trimming cut 7 bases from V and 9 bases from J; bases unmatched to any gene: 8. The V gene's germline CDR1 is MNHEY and CDR2 SVGAGI. The CDR3 has 15 residues. CDR3 residues: CASNGLAGGGGEQFF. The CDR3, as DNA: TGTGCCAGCAACGGACTAGCGGGGGGCGGAGGTGAGCAGTTCTTC.

This chain connects TRBV12-3 or TRBV12-4 to TRBJ2-7; 7 nucleotides match TRBD1. V gave up 6 bases and J gave up 1 base; unmatched junction bases: 3. The CDR3 spans 13 residues. This chain's CDR3 is CASSRGQSYEQYV. As DNA, the CDR3 is TGTGCCAGCAGCAGGGGACAGTCCTACGAGCAGTACGTC.